This TCR beta chain is from a study of technical replicates of blood from a few donors. Produced via immunoSEQ multiplex PCR; TCRdb's table is partial and in-frame only. The data contain some 94,000 clones, about 96% of them seen just once; the ten biggest clones take up about 0.39%. The CDR3 is made up of 15 amino acids. Germline CDR1 MGHRA, CDR2 YSYEKL. V lost 4 bases, J lost 3 bases, and 13 bases lay in between. This chain joins TRBV4-1 and TRBJ1-5; D is unresolved. The specimen was T cells isolated from PBMCs. The TCR comes from a human donor in good health. CDR3 coding DNA: TGCGCCAGCAGCCTCCTTAGCGGAGACAATCAGCCCCAGCATTTT. Encoded protein: CASSLLSGDNQPQHF.